The rows below give T cell receptor beta chains drawn from one sample of a study of blood T cell repertoires in COVID-19. TCRdb keeps only in-frame clones here, not all; method: immunoSEQ multiplex PCR. The data hold approximately 150,000 clones, with around four fifths observed a single time. The sample comprised peripheral blood. The receptors stem from a woman older than 75 with acute or convalescent COVID-19. Both conserved end residues are part of each CDR3. A D gene is named only where the DNA matches it firmly. Size is omitted from some rows. Given values are once, few, many or a class for expanded clones.

j_call v_call d_call clone_size cdr3_aa cdr3_nt
TRBJ1-1 TRBV6-4 TRBD1 NA CASRMTGTTEAFF TGTGCCAGCAGGATGACAGGGACCACTGAAGCTTTCTTT
TRBJ1-1 TRBV12-5 NA few CASGHARGTEAFF TGTGCTAGTGGACACGCAAGGGGCACTGAAGCTTTCTTT
TRBJ1-5 TRBV19 TRBD1 NA CASRWTGRHQPQHF TGTGCCAGTAGATGGACAGGGAGGCATCAGCCCCAGCATTTT
TRBJ2-1 TRBV29-1 NA NA CSVEVGWNEQFF TGCAGCGTTGAAGTGGGCTGGAATGAGCAGTTCTTC
TRBJ2-7 TRBV6-5 TRBD1 few CASSTGTGVSYEQYF TGTGCCAGCAGCACCGGGACAGGGGTCTCCTACGAGCAGTACTTC
TRBJ2-7 TRBV7-2 NA NA CASSLNFSPGEQYF TGTGCCAGCAGCTTAAATTTCTCCCCGGGGGAGCAGTACTTC
TRBJ2-7 TRBV29-1 TRBD1 NA CSVDPGTGLEQYF TGCAGCGTTGACCCCGGGACAGGGCTAGAGCAGTACTTC
TRBJ2-2 TRBV5-1 NA once CASSLGPSSAGELFF TGCGCCAGCAGCTTGGGCCCTAGCTCGGCCGGGGAGCTGTTTTTT
TRBJ1-5 TRBV6-2/TRBV6-3 TRBD1 NA CASSSSRGGTGINQPQHF TGTGCCAGCAGTTCATCACGAGGCGGGACAGGGATAAATCAGCCCCAGCATTTT
TRBJ1-1 TRBV28 TRBD1 NA CASRPGGTGKNTEAFF TGTGCCAGCCGGCCCGGTGGGACAGGGAAGAACACTGAAGCTTTCTTT
TRBJ2-7 TRBV27 TRBD1 NA CASRAGTGGYGEQYF TGTGCCAGCAGGGCCGGGACAGGGGGCTACGGCGAGCAGTACTTC
TRBJ1-1 TRBV6-2/TRBV6-3 TRBD1 NA CASSTGTGAEAFF TGTGCCAGCAGTACCGGGACAGGGGCTGAAGCTTTCTTT
TRBJ1-5 TRBV4-3 NA once CASSQDRGGGQPQHF TGCGCCAGCAGCCAAGATCGGGGGGGAGGTCAGCCCCAGCATTTT
TRBJ2-1 TRBV28 TRBD1 NA CASSTGGTEQFF TGTGCCAGCAGTACAGGGGGGACAGAGCAGTTCTTC
TRBJ2-1 TRBV9 NA NA CASSGGTIYNEQFF TGTGCCAGCAGCGGTGGGACAATCTACAATGAGCAGTTCTTC
TRBJ1-2 TRBV30 NA NA CASEGAPSGYTF TGTGCCTCAGAGGGAGCGCCGAGTGGCTACACCTTC
TRBJ2-2 TRBV6-5 NA NA CASSLLRGQSGELFF TGTGCCAGCAGTCTTTTAAGGGGCCAGAGCGGGGAGCTGTTTTTT
TRBJ2-7 TRBV2 TRBD1 NA CASVGPGQGSLQYF TGTGCCAGCGTAGGTCCGGGACAGGGTAGTTTGCAGTACTTC
TRBJ2-1 TRBV5-4 NA NA CASSFWSGNEQFF TGTGCCAGCAGCTTCTGGAGCGGGAATGAGCAGTTCTTC
TRBJ1-2 TRBV11-2 TRBD1 NA CASSPAGTGGAYGYTF TGTGCCAGCAGCCCTGCCGGGACAGGGGGCGCCTATGGCTACACCTTC
TRBJ2-1 TRBV28 NA NA CASSLNLREQFF TGTGCCAGCAGTTTAAATTTGAGGGAGCAGTTCTTC
TRBJ1-5 TRBV7-8 NA NA CASSSDGSGQPQHF TGTGCCAGCAGCTCAGACGGCTCAGGGCAGCCCCAGCATTTT
TRBJ1-1 TRBV11-3 TRBD1 NA CASSRTGGTEAFF TGTGCCAGCAGCCGGACAGGGGGCACTGAAGCTTTCTTT
TRBJ1-5 TRBV19 TRBD1 NA CASSRPDRGGQPQHF TGTGCCAGTAGTAGGCCGGACAGGGGTGGCCAGCCCCAGCATTTT
TRBJ2-7 TRBV9 TRBD2 NA CASSVGGGAGGIYEQYF TGTGCCAGCAGCGTAGGAGGAGGAGCGGGAGGGATATACGAGCAGTACTTC
TRBJ2-7 TRBV6-2/TRBV6-3 TRBD1 NA CASSYWPPGQGAEQYF TGTGCCAGCAGTTATTGGCCCCCGGGACAGGGGGCCGAGCAGTACTTC
TRBJ2-7 TRBV6-5 TRBD1 NA CASRTGAAYEQYF TGTGCCAGCAGGACAGGGGCCGCCTACGAGCAGTACTTC
TRBJ1-5 TRBV11-3 NA NA CASSPGLSNQPQHF TGTGCCAGCAGCCCAGGGCTGAGCAATCAGCCCCAGCATTTT
TRBJ1-1 TRBV14 NA NA CASSQANTEAFF TGTGCCAGCAGCCAGGCGAACACTGAAGCTTTCTTT
TRBJ1-2 TRBV2 NA NA CASSEIGDYGYTF TGTGCCAGCAGTGAAATCGGGGACTATGGCTACACCTTC
TRBJ1-4 TRBV4-2 TRBD1 NA CASSQDAGTGAGKLFF TGTGCCAGCAGCCAAGACGCCGGTACAGGGGCAGGAAAACTGTTTTTT
TRBJ1-1 TRBV6-6 NA few CASSYAPAGGTEAFF TGTGCCAGCAGTTACGCCCCAGCCGGGGGCACTGAAGCTTTCTTT